The rows below give T cell receptor beta chains drawn from one sample of a study of human T cells and chemical hapten exposure. TCRdb redid the calling of the RACE reads with MiXCR, one entry per CDR3 protein. The sample gives 100,000 or so distinct CDR3 sequences, about 10% of which show up once; roughly 2% is in the top ten. The source was whole blood, collected in connection with sensitization to the hapten diphenylcyclopropenone (DPC). The receptors stem from a man aged 35-49 years with alopecia areata. Some clones in this sample may be carry-over from other donors' samples. Both conserved end residues are part of each CDR3. Each record gives: V gene, clone size, J gene, D gene, CDR3 protein, CDR3 DNA. D genes are given only for firm matches. Clone size is shown for a subset of rows, as once, few, many or a class of expanded clone.

>TRBV5-4|.|TRBJ2-3|.
CASSEGLSSTDTQYF
TGTGCCAGCAGCGAGGGACTTTCTAGCACAGATACGCAGTATTTT
>TRBV7-2|.|TRBJ1-5|.
CASSPKGSYNQPQHF
TGTGCCAGCAGTCCCAAAGGGTCCTACAATCAGCCCCAGCATTTT
>TRBV5-5|many|TRBJ2-7|.
CASIRDHDEQYF
TGTGCCAGCATCCGGGACCACGACGAGCAGTACTTC
>TRBV20-1|.|TRBJ2-3|TRBD2
CSARTPGTSGRPTTDTQYF
TGCAGTGCTAGAACACCCGGGACTAGCGGGAGGCCGACCACAGATACGCAGTATTTT
>TRBV24-1|few|TRBJ1-5|.
CATEGRADQPQHF
TGTGCCACCGAGGGAAGGGCTGACCAGCCCCAGCATTTT
>TRBV29-1|many|TRBJ1-1|.
CSVGHRENTEAFF
TGCAGCGTGGGCCACAGGGAGAACACTGAAGCTTTCTTT
>TRBV10-3|.|TRBJ2-3|TRBD2
CAIKPGLAGGPADTQYF
TGTGCCATCAAACCGGGACTAGCGGGAGGTCCAGCAGATACGCAGTATTTT
>TRBV6-1|.|TRBJ2-5|.
CASSWISGEAQYF
TGTGCCAGCAGTTGGATCTCCGGAGAGGCTCAGTACTTC
>TRBV5-1|few|TRBJ2-7|TRBD1
CASSRQGDEQYF
TGCGCCAGCAGCCGACAGGGGGACGAGCAGTACTTC
>TRBV20-1|.|TRBJ2-5|TRBD2
CSARQGTSGSETQYF
TGCAGTGCTAGGCAAGGGACTAGCGGGAGCGAGACCCAGTACTTC
>TRBV27|few|TRBJ2-5|TRBD2
CASSILAEYQETQYF
TGTGCCAGCAGTATCCTAGCGGAGTACCAAGAGACCCAGTACTTC
>TRBV2|.|TRBJ1-5|.
CASSERYSNQPQHF
TGTGCCAGCAGTGAAAGGTATAGCAATCAGCCCCAGCATTTT
>TRBV10-3|.|TRBJ2-1|TRBD2
CAISRGLAGGSYNEQFF
TGTGCCATCAGTCGGGGACTAGCGGGAGGGTCCTACAATGAGCAGTTCTTC
>TRBV21-1|few|TRBJ2-2|.
CASSKCGLRSGTGELFF
TGTGCCAGCAGCAAATGTGGTCTCCGGTCGGGCACCGGGGAGCTGTTTTTT
>TRBV28|few|TRBJ2-2|.
CASTTGSANTGELFF
TGTGCCAGCACAACAGGGAGCGCGAACACCGGGGAGCTGTTTTTT
>TRBV19|.|TRBJ2-1|.
CASRVGSGRSYNEQFF
TGTGCCAGTAGGGTGGGGTCGGGTCGCTCCTACAATGAGCAGTTCTTC
>TRBV20-1|.|TRBJ1-5|.
CSARFLSNQPQHF
TGCAGTGCTAGGTTCCTTAGCAATCAGCCCCAGCATTTT
>TRBV29-1|many|TRBJ1-1|.
CSGDRANTEAFF
TGCAGTGGTGACAGAGCGAACACTGAAGCTTTCTTT
>TRBV10-3|few|TRBJ2-1|.
CAISEGTRQDNEQFF
TGTGCCATCAGTGAAGGGACCCGACAGGACAATGAGCAGTTCTTC
>TRBV29-1|.|TRBJ2-5|.
CSVSRDLQETQYF
TGCAGCGTTTCTCGGGATCTCCAAGAGACCCAGTACTTC
>TRBV9|few|TRBJ2-3|.
CASSDLALHSTDTQYF
TGTGCCAGCAGCGACCTAGCGTTGCATAGCACAGATACGCAGTATTTT
>TRBV20-1|.|TRBJ2-5|.
CSARDTAGEKTQYF
TGCAGTGCTAGAGACACGGCAGGGGAAAAGACCCAGTACTTC
>TRBV6-5|few|TRBJ1-2|.
CASTAQKGLGYAF
TGTGCCAGTACCGCACAGAAGGGTCTCGGCTACGCCTTC
>TRBV14|many|TRBJ1-4|TRBD1
CASSRDRQEKLFF
TGTGCCAGCAGCCGGGACAGGCAAGAAAAACTGTTTTTT
>TRBV20-1|few|TRBJ2-1|.
CSARDNEQFF
TGCAGTGCTAGAGACAATGAGCAGTTCTTC
>TRBV10-3|.|TRBJ2-3|TRBD2
CAITRTSGTSTDTQYF
TGTGCCATCACCAGGACTAGCGGGACTAGCACAGATACGCAGTATTTT